The rows below give T cell receptor beta chains drawn from one sample of a study of T cell responses to AZD1222 COVID-19 vaccine. Clones were read by immunoSEQ multiplex PCR, and TCRdb kept only the in-frame ones, dropping some. Found here are 100,000 to 150,000 clones, 90% to 95% of them singletons; the top ten hold more than 2.5%. Source: peripheral blood, taken on day 0 of AZD1222 vaccination. These receptor sequences come from an adult in good health. Each CDR3 is given with its conserved first and last residue. Fields, in order: D gene, clone size, V gene, J gene, CDR3 protein, CDR3 DNA. A D gene is named only where the DNA matches it firmly. The listing skips clone size in some rows; elsewhere it reads once, few, many or a size class.

>TRBD1|NA|TRBV5-8|TRBJ1-5
CASSFGQGDQPQHF
TGTGCCAGCAGCTTTGGACAGGGGGATCAGCCCCAGCATTTT
>NA|NA|TRBV2|TRBJ1-1
CASSYTEAFF
TGTGCCAGCAGCTACACTGAAGCTTTCTTT
>NA|NA|TRBV5-6|TRBJ2-1
CASSQQGIGYNEQFF
TGTGCCAGCAGCCAGCAGGGGATCGGTTACAATGAGCAGTTCTTC
>TRBD1|NA|TRBV2|TRBJ2-2
CATSRTGNTGELFF
TGTGCAACCTCCCGGACAGGGAACACCGGGGAGCTGTTTTTT
>NA|NA|TRBV14|TRBJ2-2
CASSQAPPGWAGELFF
TGTGCCAGCAGCCAAGCACCCCCGGGGTGGGCCGGGGAGCTGTTTTTT
>NA|once|TRBV6-5|TRBJ1-2
CASSYGGGYTF
TGTGCCAGCAGTTACGGCGGAGGCTACACCTTC
>TRBD2|NA|TRBV5-1|TRBJ2-3
CASSLAAGGPSSTDTQYF
TGCGCCAGCAGCTTGGCGGCGGGAGGGCCCTCAAGCACAGATACGCAGTATTTT
>TRBD1|NA|TRBV7-3|TRBJ1-1
CASSLTGGVNTEAFF
TGTGCCAGCAGCCTTACAGGGGGAGTGAACACTGAAGCTTTCTTT
>NA|NA|TRBV10-1|TRBJ2-3
CASSEAGGPDTQYF
TGCGCCAGCAGTGAGGCCGGGGGGCCAGATACGCAGTATTTT
>TRBD1|NA|TRBV19|TRBJ1-5
CASSMLGGVQPQHF
TGTGCCAGTAGTATGTTAGGGGGCGTTCAGCCCCAGCATTTT
>NA|NA|TRBV6-2/TRBV6-3|TRBJ1-5
CASSYLAGSQPQHF
TGTGCCAGCAGTTATTTGGCAGGGTCTCAGCCCCAGCATTTT
>NA|NA|TRBV19|TRBJ2-2
CASHRGRRDTGELFF
TGTGCCAGCCATCGGGGCAGACGAGACACCGGGGAGCTGTTTTTT
>TRBD1|NA|TRBV10-3|TRBJ1-2
CAISESLGTGYRYGYTF
TGTGCCATCAGTGAGTCCTTAGGGACAGGGTACCGCTATGGCTACACCTTC
>TRBD2|NA|TRBV3-1/TRBV3-2|TRBJ2-3
CASSRTSGRTTDTQYF
TGTGCCAGCAGCCGGACTAGCGGGAGGACCACAGATACGCAGTATTTT
>NA|NA|TRBV5-6|TRBJ1-6
CASSQAGYNSPLHF
TGTGCCAGCAGCCAGGCCGGCTATAATTCACCCCTCCACTTT
>TRBD2|NA|TRBV6-5|TRBJ2-1
CASISGGSLNEQFF
TGTGCCAGCATAAGTGGCGGGAGTCTCAATGAGCAGTTCTTC
>NA|NA|TRBV27|TRBJ1-2
CASSFGANYGYTF
TGTGCCAGCAGTTTCGGGGCTAACTATGGCTACACCTTC
>TRBD2|few|TRBV5-6|TRBJ2-7
CASSSGRFRNEQYF
TGTGCCAGCAGCTCCGGGAGGTTTAGAAACGAGCAGTACTTC
>TRBD1|NA|TRBV6-5|TRBJ1-2
CASSPWTGNYGYTF
TGTGCCAGCAGTCCTTGGACAGGGAACTATGGCTACACCTTC
>NA|NA|TRBV4-3|TRBJ2-5
CASSNRGGSNEETQYF
TGCGCCAGCAGCAACAGGGGAGGGAGCAACGAAGAGACCCAGTACTTC
>NA|NA|TRBV7-9|TRBJ1-4
CASSPATTNKKLFF
TGTGCCAGCAGCCCGGCCACAACTAATAAAAAACTGTTTTTT
>NA|NA|TRBV6-1|TRBJ2-2
CASSEAQGVGELFF
TGTGCCAGCAGTGAAGCCCAGGGTGTCGGGGAGCTGTTTTTT
>NA|NA|TRBV7-9|TRBJ1-3
CASNEGWEDTIYF
TGTGCCAGCAACGAGGGTTGGGAGGACACCATATATTTT
>NA|NA|TRBV30|TRBJ1-3
CAWSGQSGNTIYF
TGTGCCTGGTCAGGGCAGTCTGGAAACACCATATATTTT
>NA|NA|TRBV4-1|TRBJ1-4
CASSQVSEKLFF
TGCGCCAGCAGCCAAGTATCGGAAAAACTGTTTTTT